This entry lists 25 T cell receptor beta chains sequenced from one sample in a study of T-cell memory formation after mild COVID-19. MiXCR was run by TCRdb on the 5' RACE reads, yielding one entry per CDR3 protein. The sample lists 350,000 to 450,000 distinct CDR3 sequences, approximately 24% occurring once. The sequencing sample was made of PBMCs or a T cell subset sorted from them (not recorded which). The source of these receptors is an adult woman who had mild COVID-19 (a few samples of this study predate the infection). Cell type and time point are not known.

This rearrangement joins TRBV6-5 to TRBJ2-1, with a possible D match to TRBD2 (6 bases). Germline CDR1 is MNHEY and CDR2 is SVGAGI. V shed 7 bases and J shed 6 bases, with 19 bases lying between them. This CDR3 comprises 15 residues. CDR3 loop: CASTPLRGGPNEQFF. DNA for the CDR3: TGTGCCAGCACCCCGCTAAGAGGAGGGCCCAATGAGCAGTTCTTC.

This clonotype appeared a few times. V gene TRBV28 combines with J gene TRBJ1-5; TRBD1 agrees at 7 bases. Germline-derived CDR1 and CDR2 are MDHEN and SYDVKM. This CDR3 is built from 15 residues. The J segment lost 6 bases and the V segment lost 2 bases, leaving 7 bases of the junction unmatched. In nucleotides, the CDR3 is TGTGCCAGCAGTTTAGACCACAGGGGTGGTCAGCCCCAGCATTTT. Residues: CASSLDHRGGQPQHF.

This CDR3 is CASSYQGAPYEQYF. CDR3 in DNA: TGTGCCAGCAGTTACCAGGGGGCGCCCTACGAGCAGTACTTC. This chain joins TRBV6-2 or TRBV6-3 and TRBJ2-7, with TRBD1 identical over 8 bases. With V trimmed by 2 bases and J by 2 bases, 2 bases remained unmatched. The CDR3 runs 14 residues. From germline, CDR1 is MNHEY and CDR2 SVGEGT.

To note about this clonotype: One end of the junction fails to match germline, which may point to a read error. The chain combines TRBV5-1 with TRBJ1-1, with 8 bases matching TRBD1. The CDR3 sequence is 15 residues long. The germline V gene encodes CDR1 SGHRS and CDR2 YFSETQ. The CDR3 nucleotides are TGCGCCAGCAGCTACGAAACAGGGGGAAACACTAAAGCTTTCTTT. This sequence encodes CASSYETGGNTKAFF. Full variable domain (rest looked up from reference TRBV5-1 and TRBJ1-1): KAGVTQTPRYLIKTRGQQVTLSCSPISGHRSVSWYQQTPGQGLQFLFEYFSETQRNKGNFPGRFSGRQFSNSRSEMNVSTLELGDSALYLCASSYETGGNTKAFFGQGTRLTVV.

The rearrangement joins TRBV18 to TRBJ2-1, with D perhaps TRBD1 (6 bases). The CDR3 contains 12 residues. Trimming removed 3 bases from V and 9 bases from J, with 9 bases in between. CDR1 is KGHSH and CDR2 is LQKENI in the germline V gene. CDR3 nucleotide sequence: TGTGCCAGCTCACCTAGGGGGATTGAGCAGTTCTTC. Protein sequence: CASSPRGIEQFF.

CDR3 residues: CATPRDSTNEKLFF. CDR3 DNA sequence: TGTGCCACCCCACGGGACAGCACTAATGAAAAACTGTTTTTT. The chain has TRBV7-9 and TRBJ1-4, with TRBD1 matching 7 bases. Trimming at V came to 10 bases and at J to 2 bases, leaving 7 bases not matched to a gene. The CDR3 has 14 residues. Germline CDR1 and CDR2: SEHNR and FQNEAQ (reference sequence).

This clonotype was detected once. This chain uses TRBV5-1 with TRBJ2-7, with 9 bases lining up with TRBD1. This CDR3 contains 14 residues. Germline V gene data show CDR1 as SGHRS and CDR2 as YFSETQ. With 6 bases clipped from V and 2 bases from J, the junction kept 6 bases outside the gene matches. The CDR3 nucleotides read TGCGCCAGCAACCCGGGACAGGGCACCTACGAGCAGTACTTC. As protein: CASNPGQGTYEQYF.

The chain joins TRBV29-1 to TRBJ1-1, with D unclear. Trimming left V 7 bases short and J 0 bases short, with 12 bases between. In germline, CDR1 is SQVTM, CDR2 ANQGSEA. CDR3 length equals 13 residues. CDR3 sequence (DNA): TGCAGCGGTGAGGGAGTTATGAACACTGAAGCTTTCTTT. As protein: CSGEGVMNTEAFF.

Here the CDR3 reads CASSGGQSAYGYTF. The CDR3, as DNA: TGTGCCAGCAGTGGAGGACAGAGCGCCTATGGCTACACCTTC. The chain uses TRBV6-1 and TRBJ1-2; TRBD1 might be the D (6 bases). The CDR3 runs to 14 residues. Germline CDR1 is MNHNS and CDR2 is SASEGT. With 4 bases removed from V and 4 bases from J, the gap between germline ends came to 13 bases.

This clonotype was observed a few times. The genes are TRBV4-1 and TRBJ2-7; D might be TRBD1 (5 bases). Germline V gene sequence: CDR1 MGHRA, CDR2 YSYEKL. CDR3 length equals 15 residues. Trimming removed 0 bases from V and 3 bases from J, with 12 bases in between. Here the CDR3 reads CASSQEWAGFYEQYF. CDR3 DNA: TGCGCCAGCAGCCAAGAATGGGCAGGGTTCTACGAGCAGTACTTC.

V and J are TRBV7-2 and TRBJ1-3; D remains unclear. This CDR3 has 17 amino acids. Trimming stripped 4 bases from V and 0 bases from J, with 16 bases between. CDR1 and CDR2 from the germline V gene are SGHTA and FQGNSA. CDR3 amino acids: CASSWSSARSSGNTIYF. DNA for the CDR3: TGTGCCAGCAGCTGGTCCTCCGCGCGCTCCTCTGGAAACACCATATATTTT.

This clonotype came up many times. The V and J genes are TRBV5-1 and TRBJ1-6; 11 bases fit TRBD1. Germline V gene lookup returns CDR1 SGHRS and CDR2 YFSETQ. CDR3 length equals 15 residues. Trimming at V came to 5 bases and at J to 10 bases, leaving 8 bases not matched to a gene. This CDR3 reads CASSQKGQGGSPLHF. DNA of the CDR3: TGCGCCAGCAGTCAAAAGGGACAGGGGGGATCACCCCTCCACTTT.

Concerning this clonotype itself: One end of the junction varies from germline; a read error may be responsible. The chain employs TRBV7-9 and TRBJ1-1, with a tentative D call TRBD1 (6 bases). Looked up from germline, CDR1 is SEHNR and CDR2 is FQNEAQ (reference sequence). The CDR3 length is 13 residues. For the CDR3, the DNA is TGTGCCAGCAGTTACAGGGAATGGGGTGAAGTTTTCTTT. Its protein product is CASSYREWGEVFF. The full variable domain, with the rest looked up from reference TRBV7-9 and TRBJ1-1, is DTGVSQNPRHKITKRGQNVTFRCDPISEHNRLYWYRQTLGQGPEFLTYFQNEAQLEKSRLLSDRFSAERPKGSFSTLEIQRTEQGDSAMYLCASSYREWGEVFFGQGTRLTVV.

This clonotype showed up just a few times. The chain uses TRBV6-5 and TRBJ1-1; D gene ambiguous. CDR3 length: 15 amino acids. Germline CDR1 reads MNHEY; CDR2 reads SVGAGI. Trimming pared 6 bases from V and 3 bases from J, leaving 17 bases between. The DNA of the CDR3 is TGTGCCAGCAGCTCCAGTCCAGCGGGCGACACTGAAGCTTTCTTT. Its protein is CASSSSPAGDTEAFF.

This clonotype was observed a handful of times. The chain has TRBV5-1 and TRBJ2-3; TRBD2 might be the D (5 bases). Trimming took 6 bases from V and 5 from J, leaving 16 bases between them. This CDR3 is built from 14 residues. The V gene's germline CDR1 is SGHRS and CDR2 YFSETQ. DNA of the CDR3: TGCGCCAGCACCCTAAGAGCGGCAGGAGATACGCAGTATTTT. Translation gives CASTLRAAGDTQYF.

This clonotype was picked up a small number of times. This CDR3 reads CSVDAVEGGTGANVLTF. As DNA, the CDR3 is TGCAGCGTTGACGCGGTCGAGGGGGGGACTGGGGCCAACGTCCTGACTTTC. V and J are TRBV29-1 and TRBJ2-6, with D maybe TRBD2 (7 bases). Germline V gene sequence: CDR1 SQVTM, CDR2 ANQGSEA. The CDR3 consists of 17 residues. V lost 3 bases to trimming and J lost 2 bases, with 17 bases between them. The full variable domain, its missing parts supplied by reference TRBV29-1 and TRBJ2-6, is SAVISQKPSRDICQRGTSLTIQCQVDSQVTMMFWYRQQPGQSLTLIATANQGSEATYESGFVIDKFPISRPNLTFSTLTVSNMSPEDSSIYLCSVDAVEGGTGANVLTFGAGSRLTVL.

This clonotype was seen more than once but under ten times. The chain joins TRBV6-1 to TRBJ2-7; 12 bases agree with TRBD2. Germline V gene sequence: CDR1 MNHNS, CDR2 SASEGT. This CDR3 spans 14 amino acids. Trimming took 4 bases from V and 6 from J; bases not matched to a gene: 4. CDR3 protein: CASSGGLAGPEQYF. In nucleotides, the CDR3 is TGTGCCAGCAGTGGGGGACTAGCGGGCCCCGAGCAGTACTTC.

This clonotype was counted ten times or more. V and J are TRBV7-2 and TRBJ2-1; 8 bases match TRBD2. Germline V gene sequence: CDR1 SGHTA, CDR2 FQGNSA. This CDR3 is built from 18 residues. V shed 4 bases and J 3 bases; nucleotides not matched to a gene: 14. CDR3 bases: TGTGCCAGCAGCTCGTCAGCGGGGGCCAATGGGAACTACAATGAGCAGTTCTTC. Translated: CASSSSAGANGNYNEQFF.

This chain links TRBV20-1 with TRBJ1-1, with D unresolved. CDR1 is DFQATT, CDR2 SNEGSKA, per germline (reference sequence). The CDR3 spans 15 residues. Trimming removed 3 bases at V and 2 bases at J, with 16 bases between. This chain's CDR3 is CSASVWGRSNTEAFF. CDR3 DNA: TGCAGTGCTAGTGTTTGGGGAAGAAGTAACACTGAAGCTTTCTTT.

In its sample, this clonotype was seen a few times. The CDR3 loop reads CASSLSFTQYF. DNA of the CDR3: TGTGCCAGCAGTTTATCATTCACCCAGTACTTC. This chain links TRBV6-2 or TRBV6-3 with TRBJ2-5; D is uncertain. Germline CDR1 MNHEY, CDR2 SVGEGT. Trimming shortened V by 4 bases and J by 8 bases, and 8 bases separated the two germline ends. There are 11 residues in the CDR3.

The chain employs TRBV4-3 and TRBJ2-1; 9 nucleotides match TRBD2. Trimming took 1 base from V and 8 from J; bases not matched to a gene: 6. This CDR3 has 15 residues. The germline V gene encodes CDR1 LGHNA and CDR2 YSLEER. The CDR3 DNA is TGCGCCAGCAGCCAAGTAGCGGGAGCTGCCCATGAGCAGTTCTTC. This translates into CASSQVAGAAHEQFF.

This clonotype was detected ten times or more. The chain couples TRBV20-1 to TRBJ2-5; D gene ambiguous. Germline CDR1 reads DFQATT; CDR2 reads SNEGSKA (reference sequence). The V end lost 0 bases, the J end lost 5 bases, and 10 bases lay between the germline ends. The CDR3 is 13 amino acids. CDR3 nucleotides: TGCAGTGCTAGAGACCCAGGTTGGGAGACCCAGTACTTC. Its translation: CSARDPGWETQYF.

V and J are TRBV19 and TRBJ2-1, with a possible D match to TRBD2 (6 bases). V gave up 5 bases and J gave up 0 bases, with 11 bases separating them. Per germline, CDR1 LNHDA and CDR2 SQIVND (reference sequence). CDR3 length: 15 residues. This chain's CDR3 is CASSPSALSYNEQFF. CDR3 sequence (DNA): TGTGCCAGTAGTCCTAGCGCCCTCTCCTACAATGAGCAGTTCTTC.

The V and J genes are TRBV6-1 and TRBJ1-1; perhaps TRBD1 as D (6 bases). The CDR3 length is 15 residues. Between the trimmed V and J ends, which lost 10 bases and 2 bases, there was a span of 20 bases. Germline V CDR1 and CDR2: MNHNS, SASEGT. The CDR3 DNA is TGTGCCATCGCACCTGACAGGCGTACCAACACTGAAGCTTTCTTT. It encodes CAIAPDRRTNTEAFF.

The chain uses TRBV2 and TRBJ2-1, with 10 positions matching TRBD2. The CDR3 has 15 amino acids. J lost 3 bases, V lost 6 bases, and 5 bases had no gene match. Germline V gene sequence: CDR1 SNHLY, CDR2 FYNNEI. In DNA, the CDR3 is TGTGCCAGCAGGGGAAGGACTAGCGGCTACAATGAGCAGTTCTTC. This codes for CASRGRTSGYNEQFF.